The TCR beta chain under discussion was sequenced for a study of low-dose radiotherapy and immunotherapy resistance in tumors. The wider study: Cohort 2 patients were irradiated with 1 Gy every two weeks, reaching 13 Gy over 26 weeks. The regimen for patients comprised intravenous nivolumab 240 mg every two weeks plus intravenous ipilimumab 1 mg/kg every six weeks.

There are many counts of this clonotype. Germline loops: CDR1 KGHDR, CDR2 SFDVKD. This CDR3 has 13 amino acids. V lost 12 bases, J lost 5 bases, and 17 bases lay in between. TRAV- and TRBV-specific primers, spanning alpha and beta chains, primed first-strand cDNA. Amplification, which lasted around 22 PCR cycles, used a constant-region primer and V-primer adapter to amplify TCRs. TCRdb re-derived calls from the reads in MiXCR, one entry per CDR3 protein. The table lists nearly 95,000 distinct CDR3 sequences, just under 9.5% of them singletons. Time point defined: before trial treatment. J is TRBJ2-3 and V is TRBV24-1; a possible D gene is TRBD2 (6 bases). This clonotype was obtained from a male donor with prostate cancer. The input for sequencing was PBMCs, taken before treatment. CDR3 loop: CASSGTPGDTQYF. In DNA form, the CDR3 reads TGTGCCTCATCCGGGACTCCCGGAGATACGCAGTATTTT.